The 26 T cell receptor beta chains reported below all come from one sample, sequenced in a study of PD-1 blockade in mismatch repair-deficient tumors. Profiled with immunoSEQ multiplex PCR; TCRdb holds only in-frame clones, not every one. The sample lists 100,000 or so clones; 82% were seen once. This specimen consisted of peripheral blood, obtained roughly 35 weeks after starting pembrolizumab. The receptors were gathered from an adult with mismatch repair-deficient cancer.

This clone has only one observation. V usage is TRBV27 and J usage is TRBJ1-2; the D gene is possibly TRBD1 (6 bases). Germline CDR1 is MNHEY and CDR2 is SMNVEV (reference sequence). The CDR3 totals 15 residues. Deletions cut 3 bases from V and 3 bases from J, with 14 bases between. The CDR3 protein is CASSFGGGSHYGYTF. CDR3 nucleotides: TGTGCCAGCAGTTTCGGAGGGGGGAGCCACTATGGCTACACCTTC.

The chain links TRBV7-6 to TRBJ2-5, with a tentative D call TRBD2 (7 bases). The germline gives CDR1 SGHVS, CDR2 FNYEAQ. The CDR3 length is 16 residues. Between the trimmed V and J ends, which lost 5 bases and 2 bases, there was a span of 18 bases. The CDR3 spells CASSIQAGQIQETQYF. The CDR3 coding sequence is TGTGCCAGCAGCATCCAAGCGGGACAAATACAAGAGACCCAGTACTTC.

Here the CDR3 DNA reads TGTGCCGGACAGGGGGCAGGGAATGAAAAACTGTTTTTT. It encodes CAGQGAGNEKLFF. This sequence joins TRBV30 and TRBJ1-4; 11 bases align to TRBD1. The germline gives CDR1 GTSNPN, CDR2 SVGIG (reference sequence). The length of the CDR3 is 13 residues. Trimming removed 8 bases from V and 5 bases from J; junction bases left unmatched: 4.

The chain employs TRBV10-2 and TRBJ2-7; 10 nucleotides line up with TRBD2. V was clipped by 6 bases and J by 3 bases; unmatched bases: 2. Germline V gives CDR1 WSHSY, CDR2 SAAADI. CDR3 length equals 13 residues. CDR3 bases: TGCGCCAGCAGGGGACTAGCGTTCTACGAGCAGTACTTC. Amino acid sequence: CASRGLAFYEQYF.

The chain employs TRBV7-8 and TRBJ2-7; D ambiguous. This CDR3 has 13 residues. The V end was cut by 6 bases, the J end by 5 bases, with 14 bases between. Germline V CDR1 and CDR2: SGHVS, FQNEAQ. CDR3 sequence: CASRLDPANEQYF. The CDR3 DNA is TGTGCCAGCAGACTCGACCCCGCCAACGAGCAGTACTTC.

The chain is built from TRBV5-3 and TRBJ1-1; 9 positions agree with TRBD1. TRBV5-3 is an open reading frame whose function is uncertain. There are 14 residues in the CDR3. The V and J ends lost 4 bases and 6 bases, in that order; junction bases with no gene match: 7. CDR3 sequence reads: CARSQVDRGSEAFF. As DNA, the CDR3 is TGTGCCAGAAGCCAAGTGGACAGGGGATCTGAAGCTTTCTTT.

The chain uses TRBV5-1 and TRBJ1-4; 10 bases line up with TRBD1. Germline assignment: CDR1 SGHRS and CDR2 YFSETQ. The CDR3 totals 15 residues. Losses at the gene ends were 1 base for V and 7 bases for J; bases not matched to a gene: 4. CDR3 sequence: CASSLTGQGSEKLFF. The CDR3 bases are TGCGCCAGCAGCTTGACGGGACAGGGGAGTGAAAAACTGTTTTTT.

The CDR3 spells CASSQLHRGDQPQHF. The CDR3 DNA sequence: TGTGCCAGCAGCCAATTGCACAGGGGCGATCAGCCCCAGCATTTT. The J gene is TRBJ1-5, the V gene TRBV4-2, with TRBD1 matching 7 bases. There are 15 residues in the CDR3. V dropped 2 bases and J dropped 5; count of bases not matched to a gene: 6. Germline V gene data show CDR1 as LGHNA and CDR2 as YNFKEQ.

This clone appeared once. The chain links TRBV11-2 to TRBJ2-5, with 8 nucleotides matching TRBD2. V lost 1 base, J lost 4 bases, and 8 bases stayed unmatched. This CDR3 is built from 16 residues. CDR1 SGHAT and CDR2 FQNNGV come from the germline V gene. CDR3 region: CASSLGGAGDLETQYF. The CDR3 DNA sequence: TGTGCCAGCAGCTTAGGCGGAGCGGGAGATTTAGAGACCCAGTACTTC.

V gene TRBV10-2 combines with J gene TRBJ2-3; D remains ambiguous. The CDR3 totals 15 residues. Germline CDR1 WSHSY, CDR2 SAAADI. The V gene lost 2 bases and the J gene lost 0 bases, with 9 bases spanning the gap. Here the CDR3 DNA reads TGCGCCAGCAGTGAGGGTACAGCTAGCACAGATACGCAGTATTTT. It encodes CASSEGTASTDTQYF.

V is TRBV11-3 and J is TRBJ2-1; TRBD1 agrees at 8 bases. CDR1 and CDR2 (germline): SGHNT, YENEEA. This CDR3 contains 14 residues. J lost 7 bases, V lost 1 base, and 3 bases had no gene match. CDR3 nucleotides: TGTGCCAGCAGCTTAGGGACAGGGAGGAATGAGCAGTTCTTC. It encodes CASSLGTGRNEQFF.

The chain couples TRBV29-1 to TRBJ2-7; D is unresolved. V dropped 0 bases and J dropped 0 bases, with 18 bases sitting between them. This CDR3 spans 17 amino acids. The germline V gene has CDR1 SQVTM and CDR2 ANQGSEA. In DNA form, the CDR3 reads TGCAGCGTTGAAGATCTGGTGCGAACTAATTTCTCCTACGAGCAGTACTTC. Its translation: CSVEDLVRTNFSYEQYF.

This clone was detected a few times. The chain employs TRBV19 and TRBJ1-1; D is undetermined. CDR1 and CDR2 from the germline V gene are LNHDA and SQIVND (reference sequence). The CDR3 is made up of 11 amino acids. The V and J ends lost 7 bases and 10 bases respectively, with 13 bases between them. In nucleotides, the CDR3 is TGTGCCAGTATTGTTCCTTCCGGAGCTTTCTTT. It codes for CASIVPSGAFF. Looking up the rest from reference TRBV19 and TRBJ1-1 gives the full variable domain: DGGITQSPKYLFRKEGQNVTLSCEQNLNHDAMYWYRQDPGQGLRLIYYSQIVNDFQKGDIAEGYSVSREKKESFPLTVTSAQKNPTAFYLCASIVPSGAFFGQGTRLTVV.

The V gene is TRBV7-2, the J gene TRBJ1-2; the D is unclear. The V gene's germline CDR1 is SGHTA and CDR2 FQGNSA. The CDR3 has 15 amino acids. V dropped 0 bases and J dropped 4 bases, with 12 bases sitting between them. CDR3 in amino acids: CASSLAQDTRYGYTF. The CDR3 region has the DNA TGTGCCAGCAGCTTAGCGCAAGACACCCGCTATGGCTACACCTTC.

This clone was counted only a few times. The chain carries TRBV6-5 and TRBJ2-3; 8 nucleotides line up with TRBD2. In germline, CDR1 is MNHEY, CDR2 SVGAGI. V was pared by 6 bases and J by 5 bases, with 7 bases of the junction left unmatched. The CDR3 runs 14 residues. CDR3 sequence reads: CASRRAGVEDTQYF. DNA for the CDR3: TGTGCCAGCAGAAGAGCGGGAGTTGAAGATACGCAGTATTTT.

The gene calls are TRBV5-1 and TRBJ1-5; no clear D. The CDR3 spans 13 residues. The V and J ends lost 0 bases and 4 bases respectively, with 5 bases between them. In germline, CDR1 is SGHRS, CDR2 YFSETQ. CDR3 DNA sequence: TGCGCCAGCAGCTTGGAAACAAATCAGCCCCAGCATTTT. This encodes CASSLETNQPQHF.

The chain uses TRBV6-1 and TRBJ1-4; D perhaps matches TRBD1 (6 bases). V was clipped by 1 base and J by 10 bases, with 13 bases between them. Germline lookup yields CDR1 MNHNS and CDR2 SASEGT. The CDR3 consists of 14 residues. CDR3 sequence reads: CASSEGGGPTKLFF. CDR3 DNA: TGTGCCAGCAGTGAAGGGGGGGGGCCGACAAAACTGTTTTTT.

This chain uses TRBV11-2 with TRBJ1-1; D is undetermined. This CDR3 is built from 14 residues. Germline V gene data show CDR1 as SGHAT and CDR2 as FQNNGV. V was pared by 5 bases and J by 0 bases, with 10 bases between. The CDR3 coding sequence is TGTGCCAGCAGCCCGAGGACGGTGAACACTGAAGCTTTCTTT. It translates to CASSPRTVNTEAFF.

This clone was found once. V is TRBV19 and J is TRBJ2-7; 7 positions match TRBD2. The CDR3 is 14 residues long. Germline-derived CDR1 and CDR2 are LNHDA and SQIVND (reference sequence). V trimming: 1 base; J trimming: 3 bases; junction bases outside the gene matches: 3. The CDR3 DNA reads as TGTGCCAGTAGTATAGCGGGACTACACTACGAGCAGTACTTC. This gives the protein CASSIAGLHYEQYF. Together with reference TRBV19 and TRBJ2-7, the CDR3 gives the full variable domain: DGGITQSPKYLFRKEGQNVTLSCEQNLNHDAMYWYRQDPGQGLRLIYYSQIVNDFQKGDIAEGYSVSREKKESFPLTVTSAQKNPTAFYLCASSIAGLHYEQYFGPGTRLTVT.

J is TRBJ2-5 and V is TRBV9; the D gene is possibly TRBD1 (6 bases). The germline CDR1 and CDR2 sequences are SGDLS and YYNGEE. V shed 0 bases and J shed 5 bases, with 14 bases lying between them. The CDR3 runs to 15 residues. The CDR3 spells CASSVEGTLGETQYF. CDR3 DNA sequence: TGTGCCAGCAGCGTAGAGGGGACACTGGGGGAGACCCAGTACTTC. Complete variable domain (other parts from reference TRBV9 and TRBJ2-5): DSGVTQTPKHLITATGQRVTLRCSPRSGDLSVYWYQQSLDQGLQFLIQYYNGEERAKGNILERFSAQQFPDLHSELNLSSLELGDSALYFCASSVEGTLGETQYFGPGTRLLVL.

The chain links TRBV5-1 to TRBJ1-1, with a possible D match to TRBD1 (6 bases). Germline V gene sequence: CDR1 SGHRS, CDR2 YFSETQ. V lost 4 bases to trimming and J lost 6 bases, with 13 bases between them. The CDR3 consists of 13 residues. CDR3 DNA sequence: TGCGCCAGCAGCCATGGGGGCGCTTCTGAAGCTTTCTTT. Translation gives CASSHGGASEAFF.

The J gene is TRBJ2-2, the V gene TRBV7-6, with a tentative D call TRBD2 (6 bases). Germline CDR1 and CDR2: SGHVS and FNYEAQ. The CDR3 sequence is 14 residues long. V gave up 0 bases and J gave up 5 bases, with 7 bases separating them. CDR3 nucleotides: TGTGCCAGCAGCTTAGCGGAGGGGACCGGGGAGCTGTTTTTT. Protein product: CASSLAEGTGELFF.

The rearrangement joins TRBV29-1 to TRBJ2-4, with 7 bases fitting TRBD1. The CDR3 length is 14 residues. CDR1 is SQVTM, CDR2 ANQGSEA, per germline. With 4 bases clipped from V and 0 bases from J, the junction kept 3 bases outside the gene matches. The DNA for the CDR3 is TGCAGCGTTGGGCAGGGGGTAGCCAAAAACATTCAGTACTTC. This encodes CSVGQGVAKNIQYF.

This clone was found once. The CDR3 sequence: CASSLNSYEQYF. Here the CDR3 DNA reads TGTGCCAGCAGTTTAAACTCCTACGAGCAGTACTTC. The V call is TRBV11-3, the J call TRBJ2-7; D is undetermined. Germline V gene lookup returns CDR1 SGHNT and CDR2 YENEEA. This CDR3 region has 12 residues. V lost 6 bases to trimming and J lost 0 bases, with 6 bases between them.

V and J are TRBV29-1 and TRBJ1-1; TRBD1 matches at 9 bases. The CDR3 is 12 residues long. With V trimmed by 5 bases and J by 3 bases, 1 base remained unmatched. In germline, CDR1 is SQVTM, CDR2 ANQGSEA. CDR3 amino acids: CSVRTGDTEAFF. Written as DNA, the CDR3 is TGCAGCGTTAGGACAGGGGACACTGAAGCTTTCTTT.

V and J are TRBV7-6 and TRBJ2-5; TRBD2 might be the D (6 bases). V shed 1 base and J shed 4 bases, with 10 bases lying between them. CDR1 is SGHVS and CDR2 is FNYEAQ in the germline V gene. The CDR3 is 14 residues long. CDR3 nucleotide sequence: TGTGCCAGCAGCTTAGAGCGGAGGGTAGAGACCCAGTACTTC. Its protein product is CASSLERRVETQYF. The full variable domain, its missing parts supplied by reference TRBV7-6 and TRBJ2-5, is GAGVSQSPRYKVTKRGQDVALRCDPISGHVSLYWYRQALGQGPEFLTYFNYEAQQDKSGLPNDRFSAERPEGSISTLTIQRTEQRDSAMYRCASSLERRVETQYFGPGTRLLVL.